The 7 T cell receptor beta chains below were found in one sample sequenced in a study of cytomegalovirus exposure and HLA in healthy donors. PCR employed 60 Vbeta and 13 Jbeta primers. Profiling relied on immunoSEQ multiplex PCR, and the TCRdb table lists in-frame clones only, not all of them. This repertoire shows fewer than 140,000 clones, 70% to 80% found once; its top ten account for roughly 3.9%. The sequenced material came from PBMCs. The source of these receptors is a man aged 55 to 70 in good health and CMV-seronegative.

This chain joins TRBV29-1 and TRBJ2-3; 11 bases align to TRBD2. The junction had 8 bases not matched to a gene; V was cut back by 7 bases and J by 5 bases. CDR1 is SQVTM and CDR2 is ANQGSEA in the germline V gene. This CDR3 comprises 14 residues. CDR3 nucleotide sequence: TGCAGCGGGAATAGCGGGGGGGCGGTAGATACGCAGTATTTT. Protein: CSGNSGGAVDTQYF.

The V call is TRBV7-2, the J call TRBJ2-7, with 8 bases aligning to TRBD2. The CDR3 loop spans 15 amino acids. Germline CDR1 SGHTA, CDR2 FQGNSA. The junction had 7 bases not matched to a gene; V was cut back by 1 base and J by 5 bases. The CDR3 nucleotides read TGTGCCAGCAGCTTAGTTGCGACTAGCGAGAACGAGCAGTACTTC. Residues: CASSLVATSENEQYF.

The rearrangement links TRBV19 to TRBJ1-3; D call uncertain. CDR3 size: 14 residues. Between the trimmed V and J ends, which lost 7 bases and 0 bases, there was a span of 10 bases. Germline-derived CDR1 and CDR2 are LNHDA and SQIVND (reference sequence). The CDR3 sequence is CASTPLGSGNTIYF. DNA for the CDR3: TGTGCCAGTACCCCACTCGGCTCTGGAAACACCATATATTTT.

This clone was seen more than once but under ten times. This chain uses TRBV7-8 with TRBJ1-2; possibly TRBD1 for D (5 bases). Trimming left V 1 base short and J 7 bases short, with 13 bases between. The CDR3 length is 14 residues. Germline V gene sequence: CDR1 SGHVS, CDR2 FQNEAQ. The CDR3 DNA reads TGTGCCAGCAGCTTAGTCCGGTCAGGGTTTGGCTACACCTTC. Its protein product is CASSLVRSGFGYTF.

The table lists this clone with a few counts. The chain links TRBV18 to TRBJ1-4; D is unclear. Trimming cost V 5 bases and J 8 bases, with 12 bases left between them. The germline gives CDR1 KGHSH, CDR2 LQKENI. The length of the CDR3 is 13 residues. The CDR3 loop is CASSTAEMEKLFF. The CDR3 nucleotides read TGTGCCAGCTCAACGGCGGAAATGGAAAAACTGTTTTTT.

The chain employs TRBV28 and TRBJ2-7; a weak D match, TRBD1 (6 bases). The ends were cut back, 11 bases at V and 9 bases at J, with 23 bases in the middle. The CDR3 runs 13 residues. From germline, CDR1 is MDHEN and CDR2 SYDVKM. The CDR3 protein is CAARTVGSESQYV. The CDR3 DNA reads TGTGCCGCAAGGACAGTCGGCTCCGAATCGCAGTACGTC.

V is TRBV15 and J is TRBJ1-2; D not resolved. Germline lookup yields CDR1 LNHNV and CDR2 YYDKDF (reference sequence). Trimming shortened V by 1 base and J by 6 bases, and 12 bases separated the two germline ends. This CDR3 contains 14 residues. The CDR3 DNA reads as TGTGCCACCAGCAGAGGGAGAGAAGTGGATGGCTACACCTTC. It specifies CATSRGREVDGYTF.